This is a list of T cell receptor beta chains from one sample in a study of cytotoxic CD8 clonotypes in ibrutinib-treated CLL. The method was immunoSEQ multiplex PCR; TCRdb's version includes in-frame clones alone and lacks a portion of them. The data hold about 14,000 clones, with 55% to 70% observed a single time. Sequences were derived from PBMCs, sampled before ibrutinib treatment. The receptor set was obtained from a human donor with chronic lymphocytic leukemia. The CDR3 runs from the conserved cysteine through the conserved F or W. D genes are given only for firm matches. Not every row has a clone size; where given, it reads once, few, many or a size class.

clone_size | j_call | d_call | v_call | cdr3_aa | cdr3_nt
NA | TRBJ1-6 | NA | TRBV5-4 | CASSLGWNSPLHF | TGTGCCAGCAGCTTGGGATGGAATTCACCCCTCCACTTT
NA | TRBJ2-7 | NA | TRBV28 | CASSVGIKPEQYF | TGTGCCAGCAGTGTGGGCATAAAACCCGAGCAGTACTTC
NA | TRBJ1-1 | NA | TRBV4-2 | CASSQDLVLIRGAFF | TGTGCCAGCAGCCAAGATCTTGTTCTTATCAGGGGAGCTTTCTTT
NA | TRBJ1-1 | NA | TRBV4-1 | CASSPSGTPNMNTEAFF | TGCGCCAGCAGCCCATCCGGGACACCCAACATGAACACTGAAGCTTTCTTT
NA | TRBJ2-2 | TRBD1 | TRBV6-5 | CASSYSWDSNTGELFF | TGTGCCAGCAGTTACTCCTGGGACAGCAACACCGGGGAGCTGTTTTTT
NA | TRBJ2-3 | TRBD2 | TRBV27 | CASRRGRLADTDTQYF | TGTGCCAGCAGACGAGGTAGGCTAGCGGACACAGATACGCAGTATTTT
NA | TRBJ1-2 | NA | TRBV29-1 | CSVDWGAGGYGYTF | TGCAGCGTTGATTGGGGAGCCGGGGGGTATGGCTACACCTTC
NA | TRBJ1-3 | NA | TRBV2 | CATTYAGNTIYF | TGTGCCACCACCTACGCTGGAAACACCATATATTTT
NA | TRBJ2-3 | NA | TRBV6-1 | CASRTDTQYF | TGTGCCAGCAGGACAGATACGCAGTATTTT
NA | TRBJ1-2 | NA | TRBV20-1 | CSAWTTGGYTF | TGCAGTGCCTGGACGACCGGGGGGTACACCTTC
NA | TRBJ2-3 | NA | TRBV19 | CASSLGGQRSDTQYF | TGTGCCAGTTCCCTCGGGGGACAGAGATCAGATACGCAGTATTTT
NA | TRBJ1-2 | NA | TRBV5-5 | CASSLGGPGYGYTF | TGTGCCAGCAGCTTGGGTGGGCCCGGCTATGGCTACACCTTC
NA | TRBJ1-2 | TRBD1 | TRBV10-3 | CAISERQGNYGYTF | TGTGCCATCAGTGAAAGACAGGGGAACTATGGCTACACCTTC
NA | TRBJ2-1 | NA | TRBV5-6 | CASSSAQGLGLNEQFF | TGTGCCAGCAGCTCAGCCCAGGGGCTTGGCCTCAATGAGCAGTTCTTC
once | TRBJ2-7 | TRBD1 | TRBV7-8 | CASSPRDRFYEQYF | TGTGCCAGCAGCCCCCGGGACAGGTTCTACGAGCAGTACTTC
NA | TRBJ1-1 | NA | TRBV6-1 | CASSVWGITEAFF | TGTGCCAGCAGTGTTTGGGGCATCACTGAAGCTTTCTTT
NA | TRBJ2-7 | TRBD1 | TRBV6-5 | CASSPGTGLHEQYF | TGTGCCAGCAGTCCAGGGACAGGCCTTCACGAGCAGTACTTC
NA | TRBJ1-2 | NA | TRBV5-6 | CASSPPGRNYGYTF | TGTGCCAGCAGCCCACCGGGACGGAACTATGGCTACACCTTC
few | TRBJ1-1 | NA | TRBV7-6 | CASSFGTANTEAFF | TGTGCCAGCAGCTTTGGGACCGCGAACACTGAAGCTTTCTTT
NA | TRBJ2-4 | TRBD2 | TRBV27 | CASSQTSQRGNIQYF | TGTGCCAGCAGCCAGACTAGCCAAAGGGGAAACATTCAGTACTTC
NA | TRBJ2-1 | NA | TRBV29-1 | CSVSPVAWDEQFF | TGCAGCGTCTCTCCGGTCGCCTGGGATGAGCAGTTCTTC
NA | TRBJ1-2 | NA | TRBV28 | CASSANRVNYGYTF | TGTGCCAGCAGTGCAAACAGGGTTAACTATGGCTACACCTTC
few | TRBJ2-1 | NA | TRBV2 | CASSSPGTSLDEQFF | TGTGCCAGCAGTTCCCCGGGTACTAGCTTGGATGAGCAGTTCTTC
few | TRBJ1-2 | NA | TRBV19 | CASSTADLSIRGSYGYTF | TGTGCCAGTAGTACGGCCGACCTCTCGATCAGGGGAAGCTATGGCTACACCTTC
NA | TRBJ1-1 | NA | TRBV6-9 | CASSYSENTEAFF | TGTGCCAGCAGTTACTCAGAGAACACTGAAGCTTTCTTT
once | TRBJ2-2 | NA | TRBV19 | CASSMRGYGELFF | TGTGCCAGTAGTATGCGGGGTTACGGGGAGCTGTTTTTT
NA | TRBJ1-4 | NA | TRBV19 | CASSEGFGLTNEKLFF | TGTGCCAGTAGTGAGGGGTTCGGGCTGACTAATGAAAAACTGTTTTTT
NA | TRBJ2-3 | NA | TRBV19 | CASSIGRVSTDTQYF | TGTGCCAGTAGTATAGGACGGGTATCCACAGATACGCAGTATTTT
NA | TRBJ2-1 | TRBD2 | TRBV10-3 | CAISELGTSGINEQFF | TGTGCCATCAGTGAGCTAGGGACTAGCGGGATTAATGAGCAGTTCTTC
few | TRBJ2-1 | NA | TRBV28 | CASPPTGIYRISSPQFF | TGTGCCAGTCCTCCTACAGGAATCTACAGGATTTCATCGCCGCAGTTCTTC
few | TRBJ1-2 | TRBD1 | TRBV19 | CASSSRQGRDGYTF | TGTGCCAGTAGTTCCCGACAGGGGAGGGATGGCTACACCTTC
NA | TRBJ2-1 | NA | TRBV5-1 | CASSSLQGFEQFF | TGCGCCAGCAGCTCATTACAGGGATTCGAGCAGTTCTTC
NA | TRBJ1-2 | NA | TRBV18 | CASFDIITHNRNYGYTF | TGTGCCAGCTTTGACATAATCACCCATAACCGAAACTATGGCTACACCTTC
NA | TRBJ1-2 | NA | TRBV11-2 | CASSSQDQVYYGYTF | TGTGCCAGCAGCTCCCAAGATCAGGTGTACTATGGCTACACCTTC
NA | TRBJ2-7 | TRBD1 | TRBV5-6 | CASSGFTGAATSNPYEQYF | TGTGCCAGCAGCGGATTCACAGGGGCCGCTACCTCTAACCCCTACGAGCAGTACTTC
NA | TRBJ2-3 | NA | TRBV18 | CASSPAAASTDTQYF | TGTGCCAGCTCACCGGCTGCGGCTTCCACAGATACGCAGTATTTT
NA | TRBJ2-4 | NA | TRBV25-1 | CASSELRSPSMYF | TGTGCCAGCAGTGAATTAAGAAGCCCCTCGATGTACTTC
few | TRBJ1-1 | TRBD1 | TRBV10-3 | CAISLTGGLVNTEAFF | TGTGCCATCAGTCTGACAGGGGGCTTGGTGAACACTGAAGCTTTCTTT
NA | TRBJ2-1 | TRBD1 | TRBV15 | CATSRDTPRTGFDEQFF | TGTGCCACCAGCAGAGACACCCCACGGACAGGGTTTGATGAGCAGTTCTTC
NA | TRBJ1-6 | NA | TRBV30 | CAWGRGAYNSPLHF | TGTGCCTGGGGCCGCGGCGCCTATAATTCACCCCTCCACTTT
NA | TRBJ2-1 | NA | TRBV2 | CASTIIRFDEQFF | TGTGCCAGCACCATAATTAGGTTCGATGAGCAGTTCTTC
NA | TRBJ1-1 | TRBD1 | TRBV18 | CASSPPLGQVEAFF | TGTGCCAGCTCACCACCCTTAGGACAGGTTGAAGCTTTCTTT
few | TRBJ2-2 | NA | TRBV9 | CASSPRGVAGELFF | TGTGCCAGCAGCCCCAGGGGGGTAGCCGGGGAGCTGTTTTTT
few | TRBJ2-3 | TRBD1 | TRBV4-1 | CASSQPGQGSDTQYF | TGCGCCAGCAGCCAACCGGGACAGGGTTCAGATACGCAGTATTTT
NA | TRBJ2-2 | NA | TRBV5-1 | CASSMTGSNTGELFF | TGCGCCAGCAGCATGACGGGATCCAACACCGGGGAGCTGTTTTTT
NA | TRBJ2-2 | TRBD2 | TRBV27 | CASSFGLAGRPGELFF | TGTGCCAGCAGTTTCGGTCTAGCGGGGCGCCCTGGGGAGCTGTTTTTT
few | TRBJ1-1 | TRBD1 | TRBV2 | CASAGQTLGNTEAFF | TGTGCCAGCGCGGGACAGACTTTGGGGAACACTGAAGCTTTCTTT
NA | TRBJ1-3 | NA | TRBV28 | CASSSIDIYGNTIYF | TGTGCCAGCAGCTCCATTGACATTTATGGAAACACCATATATTTT
few | TRBJ2-3 | TRBD2 | TRBV15 | CATSRDGLAGPPDTQYF | TGTGCCACCAGCAGAGATGGCCTAGCGGGACCCCCCGATACGCAGTATTTT
few | TRBJ1-5 | NA | TRBV2 | CASTDGKGPTRGHF | TGTGCCAGCACCGACGGGAAAGGTCCAACTCGGGGACATTTT
NA | TRBJ1-5 | TRBD1 | TRBV10-3 | CAISGTGSGVGNQPQHF | TGTGCCATCAGTGGGACAGGGAGTGGAGTAGGCAATCAGCCCCAGCATTTT